This TCR beta chain was sequenced during a study of regulatory T cells in long-lasting Graves disease. The CDR3 runs to 15 residues. Germline trimming cut 5 bases from V and 5 bases from J; bases unmatched to any gene: 9. Per germline, CDR1 SQVTM and CDR2 ANQGSEA. To make TCR beta libraries, researchers used iRepertoire HTBI primers and Arm-PCR of CDR3 regions. TCRdb re-called the multiplex PCR reads through MiXCR, storing one row per CDR3 protein. This table holds approximately 380,000 distinct CDR3 sequences, about a fifth found once. The time point: persistent/refractory GD, antithyroid drugs over 5 years with positive TRAb. With RNA extracted from PBMCs as input, the TCR library was made.

This TCR was recovered from a female donor with Graves disease. V gene TRBV29-1 combines with J gene TRBJ2-7, with 13 bases lining up with TRBD2. The material was peripheral blood mononuclear cells (PBMCs), obtained when the disease was refractory, from a patient treated with antithyroid drugs. CDR3 in DNA: TGCAGCGTTCCCCCTACTAGCGGGAGGGCCAACGAGCAGTACTTC. It codes for CSVPPTSGRANEQYF.